This TCR beta chain derives from a study of T-cell memory formation after mild COVID-19. The authors produced TCR alpha and TCR beta cDNA libraries with sample barcodes and UMIs by 5'RACE using constant-segment primers. From the 5' RACE reads, TCRdb called clonotypes with MiXCR, one entry per CDR3 protein. The sample holds roughly 250,000 distinct CDR3 sequences; about 17% are singletons and the top ten take approximately 3.6%. In its sample, this clonotype was seen a few times. This clonotype originated in a man aged 18-30 years who had mild COVID-19 (a few samples of this study predate the infection). Cell type and time point are not known. The sequencing input was PBMCs or a T cell subset sorted from them (not recorded which).

CDR3: CASSLFPSGDYGYTF. The CDR3 DNA reads as TGTGCCAGCAGTTTATTTCCCTCAGGGGATTATGGCTACACCTTC. The chain employs TRBV28 and TRBJ1-2, with D maybe TRBD1 (6 bases). Trimming removed 1 base from V and 5 bases from J, with 14 bases in between. Germline V gene sequence: CDR1 MDHEN, CDR2 SYDVKM. The CDR3 extends over 15 amino acids.